The 8 T cell receptor beta chains given below trace back to one sample, sequenced in a study of OX40 agonist ivuxolimab in advanced cancers. Library method: the immunoSEQ multiplex PCR assay. The table comes from immuneACCESS by way of TCRdb, which keeps in-frame sequences with V and J called. Part of the clones is missing from these tables; in studies checked, under half for an unresolved V gene and the rest for unknown reasons. Here the sample has approximately 61,000 clones; 70% to 90% occur a single time. The ten largest clones add up to more than 15% of the sample. This sample comprised CD4+ or CD8+ T cells sorted from blood, obtained in a trial of the OX40 agonist ivuxolimab. These receptors came from an adult with an advanced solid tumor such as melanoma, head and neck, liver or kidney cancer.

The chain carries TRBV4-1 and TRBJ1-5; tentative D call: TRBD1 (6 bases). V lost 3 bases and J 7 bases, leaving 13 bases between the germline ends. The CDR3 sequence is 14 residues long. Germline loops: CDR1 MGHRA, CDR2 YSYEKL. In DNA form, the CDR3 reads TGCGCCAGCAGCCAGGTACAGGGCGAACAGCCCCAGCATTTT. Encoded protein: CASSQVQGEQPQHF.

This rearrangement joins TRBV4-2 to TRBJ1-1; no clear D gene. Germline V gene lookup returns CDR1 LGHNA and CDR2 YNFKEQ. V was shortened by 4 bases and J by 1 base, with 7 bases between the two germline ends. The CDR3 sequence is 13 residues long. CDR3 sequence: CASSPMGNTEAFF. Here the CDR3 DNA reads TGTGCCAGCAGCCCAATGGGGAACACTGAAGCTTTCTTT.

V is TRBV4-3 and J is TRBJ2-7; D ambiguous. The CDR3 length is 15 residues. Germline V lookup: CDR1 LGHNA, CDR2 YSLEER. V lost 0 bases, J lost 5 bases, and 14 bases lay in between. This CDR3 is CASSQDPRALNEQYF. The DNA for the CDR3 is TGCGCCAGCAGCCAAGATCCGCGCGCGCTGAACGAGCAGTACTTC.

Comment on this clone: The sample holds other DNA sequences that translate to the same CDR3. This rearrangement joins TRBV13 to TRBJ2-7; the match to TRBD1 covers 9 bases. Germline V gene lookup returns CDR1 PRHDT and CDR2 FYEKMQ (reference sequence). The CDR3 sequence is 13 residues long. Trimming took 5 bases from V and 3 from J; bases not matched to a gene: 2. The CDR3: CASSAGQGYEQYF. Written as DNA, the CDR3 is TGTGCCAGCAGCGCGGGACAGGGCTACGAGCAGTACTTC.

This chain uses TRBV6-1 with TRBJ2-1; a weak D match, TRBD2 (5 bases). Germline V gene lookup returns CDR1 MNHNS and CDR2 SASEGT. The CDR3 has 13 amino acids. The V and J ends lost 6 bases and 3 bases respectively, with 9 bases between them. The DNA for the CDR3 is TGTGCCAGCAGCCTCGGGAACTACAATGAGCAGTTCTTC. The encoded protein is CASSLGNYNEQFF.

The chain is built from TRBV19 and TRBJ1-1; D uncertain. The CDR3 contains 11 residues. Trimming stripped 5 bases from V and 4 bases from J, with 5 bases between. Germline CDR1 is LNHDA and CDR2 is SQIVND (reference sequence). CDR3 sequence: CASSWGTEAFF. CDR3 sequence (DNA): TGTGCCAGTAGTTGGGGCACTGAAGCTTTCTTT.

The chain couples TRBV28 to TRBJ1-2, with D hard to call. Between the trimmed V and J ends, which lost 1 base and 0 bases, there was a span of 12 bases. The V gene's germline CDR1 is MDHEN and CDR2 SYDVKM. The CDR3 length is 16 residues. The CDR3 sequence: CASSLSGQSANYGYTF. The CDR3 DNA follows: TGTGCCAGCAGTTTATCCGGGCAGAGCGCTAACTATGGCTACACCTTC.

This clone appeared once. The gene calls are TRBV5-6 and TRBJ2-2, with D unresolved. Trimming took off 3 bases at V and 1 base at J, with 7 bases between the two ends. The CDR3 contains 14 residues. CDR1 is SGHDT and CDR2 is YYEEEE in the germline V gene. CDR3 protein: CASSWNLNTGELFF. The CDR3 coding sequence is TGTGCCAGCAGCTGGAACCTGAACACCGGGGAGCTGTTTTTT.